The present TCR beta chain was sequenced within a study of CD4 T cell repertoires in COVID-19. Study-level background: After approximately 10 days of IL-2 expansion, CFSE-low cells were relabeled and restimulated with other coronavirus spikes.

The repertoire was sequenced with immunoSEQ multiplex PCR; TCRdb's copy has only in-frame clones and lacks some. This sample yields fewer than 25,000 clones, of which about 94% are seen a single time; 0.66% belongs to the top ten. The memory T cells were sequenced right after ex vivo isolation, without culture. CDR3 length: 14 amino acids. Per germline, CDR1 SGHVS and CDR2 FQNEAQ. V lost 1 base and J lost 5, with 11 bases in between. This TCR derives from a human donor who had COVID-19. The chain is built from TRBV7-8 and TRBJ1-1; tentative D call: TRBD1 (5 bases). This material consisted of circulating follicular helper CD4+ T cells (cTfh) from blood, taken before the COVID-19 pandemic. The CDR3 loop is CASSLVAGRTEAFF. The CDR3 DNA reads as TGTGCCAGCAGCTTAGTCGCAGGGCGAACTGAAGCTTTCTTT. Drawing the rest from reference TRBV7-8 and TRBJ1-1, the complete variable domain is GAGVSQSPRYKVAKRGQDVALRCDPISGHVSLFWYQQALGQGPEFLTYFQNEAQLDKSGLPSDRFFAERPEGSVSTLKIQRTQQEDSAVYLCASSLVAGRTEAFFGQGTRLTVV.